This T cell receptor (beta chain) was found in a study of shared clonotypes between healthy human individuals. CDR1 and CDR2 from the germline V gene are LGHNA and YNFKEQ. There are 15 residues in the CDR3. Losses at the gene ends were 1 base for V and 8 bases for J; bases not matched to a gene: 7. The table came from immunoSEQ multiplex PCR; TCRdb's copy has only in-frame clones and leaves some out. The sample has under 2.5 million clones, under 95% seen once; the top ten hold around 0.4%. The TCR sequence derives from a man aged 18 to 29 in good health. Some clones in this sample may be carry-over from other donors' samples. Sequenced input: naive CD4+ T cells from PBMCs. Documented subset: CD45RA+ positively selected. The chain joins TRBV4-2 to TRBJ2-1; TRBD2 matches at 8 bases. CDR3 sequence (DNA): TGTGCCAGCAGCCAAGGGGGTAGCGGGATTGATGAGCAGTTCTTC. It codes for CASSQGGSGIDEQFF.